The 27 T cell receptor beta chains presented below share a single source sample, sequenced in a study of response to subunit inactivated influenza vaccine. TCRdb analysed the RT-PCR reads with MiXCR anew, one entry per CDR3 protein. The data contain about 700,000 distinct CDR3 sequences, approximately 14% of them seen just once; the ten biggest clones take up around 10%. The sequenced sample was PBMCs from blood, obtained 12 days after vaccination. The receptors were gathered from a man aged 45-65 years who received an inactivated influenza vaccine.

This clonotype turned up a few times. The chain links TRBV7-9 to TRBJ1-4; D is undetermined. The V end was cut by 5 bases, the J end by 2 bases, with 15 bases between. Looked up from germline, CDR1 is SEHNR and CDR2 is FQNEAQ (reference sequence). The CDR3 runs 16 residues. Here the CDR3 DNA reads TGTGCCAGCAGCCCAGCTGCATATGGGACTAATGAAAAACTGTTTTTT. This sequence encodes CASSPAAYGTNEKLFF.

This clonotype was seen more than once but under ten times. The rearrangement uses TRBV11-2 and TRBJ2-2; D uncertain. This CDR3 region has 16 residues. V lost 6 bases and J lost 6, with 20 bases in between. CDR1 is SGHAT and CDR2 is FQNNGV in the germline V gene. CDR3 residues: CASRATRRVRAGELFF. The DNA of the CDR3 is TGTGCCAGCAGGGCTACTCGCCGCGTAAGGGCCGGGGAGCTGTTTTTT.

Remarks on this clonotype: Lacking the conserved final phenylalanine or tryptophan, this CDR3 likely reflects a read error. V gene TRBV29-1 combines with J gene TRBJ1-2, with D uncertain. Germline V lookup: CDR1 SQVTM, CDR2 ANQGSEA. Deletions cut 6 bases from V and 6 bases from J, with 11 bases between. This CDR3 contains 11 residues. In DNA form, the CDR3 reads TGCAGCGTAACCTTGGGGAATGGCTACACCATC. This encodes CSVTLGNGYTI.

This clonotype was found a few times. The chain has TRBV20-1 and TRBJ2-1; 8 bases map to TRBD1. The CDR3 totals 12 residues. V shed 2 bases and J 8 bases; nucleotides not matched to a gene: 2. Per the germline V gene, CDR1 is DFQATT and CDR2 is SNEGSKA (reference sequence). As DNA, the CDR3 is TGCAGTGCTAGACAGGGGGCGTATGAGCAGTTCTTC. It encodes CSARQGAYEQFF.

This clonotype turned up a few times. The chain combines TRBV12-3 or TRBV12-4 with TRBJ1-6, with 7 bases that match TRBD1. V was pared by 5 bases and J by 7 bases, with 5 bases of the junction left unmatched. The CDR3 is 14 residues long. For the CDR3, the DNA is TGTGCCAGCAGTACGGGACAGAAGAATTCACCCCTCCACTTT. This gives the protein CASSTGQKNSPLHF.

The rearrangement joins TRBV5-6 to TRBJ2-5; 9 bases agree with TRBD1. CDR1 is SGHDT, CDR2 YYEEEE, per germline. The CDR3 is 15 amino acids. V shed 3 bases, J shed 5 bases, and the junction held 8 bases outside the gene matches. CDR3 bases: TGTGCCAGCAGCTCATGGGACAGGGCTTCGGAGACCCAGTACTTC. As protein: CASSSWDRASETQYF.

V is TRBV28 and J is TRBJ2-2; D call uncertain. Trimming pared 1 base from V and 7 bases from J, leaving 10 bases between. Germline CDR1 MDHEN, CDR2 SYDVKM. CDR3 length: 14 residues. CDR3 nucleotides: TGTGCCAGCAGTTTATCCCTAGACAACGGGGAGCTGTTTTTT. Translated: CASSLSLDNGELFF.

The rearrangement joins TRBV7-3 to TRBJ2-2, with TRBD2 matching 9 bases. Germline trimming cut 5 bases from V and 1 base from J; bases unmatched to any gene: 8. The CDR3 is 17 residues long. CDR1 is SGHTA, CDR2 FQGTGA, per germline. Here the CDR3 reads CASSHSGTSRNTGELFF. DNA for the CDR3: TGTGCCAGCAGCCACTCCGGGACTAGCAGGAACACCGGGGAGCTGTTTTTT. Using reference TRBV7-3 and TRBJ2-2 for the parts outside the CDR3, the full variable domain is GAGVSQTPSNKVTEKGKYVELRCDPISGHTALYWYRQSLGQGPEFLIYFQGTGAADDSGLPNDRFFAVRPEGSVSTLKIQRTERGDSAVYLCASSHSGTSRNTGELFFGEGSRLTVL.

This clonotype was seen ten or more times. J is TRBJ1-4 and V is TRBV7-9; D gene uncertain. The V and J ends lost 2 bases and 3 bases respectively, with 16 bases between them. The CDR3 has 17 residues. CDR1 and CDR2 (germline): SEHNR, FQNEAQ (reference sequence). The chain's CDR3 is CASSLLSSAGPNEKLFF. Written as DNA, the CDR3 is TGTGCCAGCAGCTTACTTAGTTCGGCCGGACCTAATGAAAAACTGTTTTTT.

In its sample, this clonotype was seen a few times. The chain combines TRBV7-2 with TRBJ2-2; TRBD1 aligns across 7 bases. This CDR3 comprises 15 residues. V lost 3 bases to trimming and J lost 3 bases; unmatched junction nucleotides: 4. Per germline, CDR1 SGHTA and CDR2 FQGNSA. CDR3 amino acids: CASSFRGLDTGELFF. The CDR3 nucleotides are TGTGCCAGCAGCTTTAGGGGGCTTGACACCGGGGAGCTGTTTTTT.

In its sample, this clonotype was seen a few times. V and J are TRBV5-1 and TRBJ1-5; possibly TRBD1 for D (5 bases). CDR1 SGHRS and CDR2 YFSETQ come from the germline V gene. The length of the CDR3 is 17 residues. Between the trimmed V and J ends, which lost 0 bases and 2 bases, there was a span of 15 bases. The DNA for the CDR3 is TGCGCCAGCAGCTTGGACGTAGGGGTGGCCGGCAATCAGCCCCAGCATTTT. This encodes CASSLDVGVAGNQPQHF.

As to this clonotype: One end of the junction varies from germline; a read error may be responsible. The CDR3 nucleotides are TGTGCCAGCAGCCAACGTGGGACACTCTACAATGATCAGTTCTTC. It specifies CASSQRGTLYNDQFF. The chain uses TRBV3-1 and TRBJ2-1; the D gene is possibly TRBD1 (6 bases). Germline CDR1 and CDR2: LGHDT and YNNKEL (reference sequence). The CDR3 has 15 amino acids.

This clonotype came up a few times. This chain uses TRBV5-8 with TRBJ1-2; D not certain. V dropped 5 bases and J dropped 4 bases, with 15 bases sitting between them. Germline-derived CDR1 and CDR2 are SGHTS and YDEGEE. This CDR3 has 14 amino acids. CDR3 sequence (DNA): TGTGCCAGCAGTGCCTGGGAGAGGAGCTATGGCTACACCTTC. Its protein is CASSAWERSYGYTF. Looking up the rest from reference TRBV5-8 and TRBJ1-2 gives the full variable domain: EAGVTQSPTHLIKTRGQQATLRCSPISGHTSVYWYQQALGLGLQFLLWYDEGEERNRGNFPPRFSGRQFPNYSSELNVNALELEDSALYLCASSAWERSYGYTFGSGTRLTVV.

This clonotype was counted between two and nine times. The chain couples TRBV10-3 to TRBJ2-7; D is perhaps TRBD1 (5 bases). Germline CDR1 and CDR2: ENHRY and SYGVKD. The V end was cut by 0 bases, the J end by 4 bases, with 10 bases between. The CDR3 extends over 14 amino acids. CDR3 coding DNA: TGTGCCATCAGTGAGTCGGCAGGGTCTTACGAGCAGTACTTC. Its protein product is CAISESAGSYEQYF.

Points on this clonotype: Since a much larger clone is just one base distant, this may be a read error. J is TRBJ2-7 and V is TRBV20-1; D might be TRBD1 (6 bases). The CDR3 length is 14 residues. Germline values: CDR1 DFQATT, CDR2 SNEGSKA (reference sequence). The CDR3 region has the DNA TGCATTGCTCCCCAGCTACAGGGAATCTACGAGCAGTACTTC. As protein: CIAPQLQGIYEQYF.

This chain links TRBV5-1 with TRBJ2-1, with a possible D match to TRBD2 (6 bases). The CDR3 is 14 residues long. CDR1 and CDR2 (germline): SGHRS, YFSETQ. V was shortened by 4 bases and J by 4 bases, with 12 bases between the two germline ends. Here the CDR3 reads CASSPGTVYNEQFF. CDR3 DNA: TGCGCCAGCAGCCCCGGGACTGTATACAATGAGCAGTTCTTC.

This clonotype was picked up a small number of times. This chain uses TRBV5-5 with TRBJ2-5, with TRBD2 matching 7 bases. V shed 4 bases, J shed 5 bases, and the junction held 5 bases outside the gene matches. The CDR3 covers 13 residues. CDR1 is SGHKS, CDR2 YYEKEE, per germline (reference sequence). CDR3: CASSTSVLETQYF. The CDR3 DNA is TGTGCCAGCAGCACTAGCGTGCTCGAGACCCAGTACTTC. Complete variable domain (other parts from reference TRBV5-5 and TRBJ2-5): DAGVTQSPTHLIKTRGQQVTLRCSPISGHKSVSWYQQVLGQGPQFIFQYYEKEERGRGNFPDRFSARQFPNYSSELNVNALLLGDSALYLCASSTSVLETQYFGPGTRLLVL.

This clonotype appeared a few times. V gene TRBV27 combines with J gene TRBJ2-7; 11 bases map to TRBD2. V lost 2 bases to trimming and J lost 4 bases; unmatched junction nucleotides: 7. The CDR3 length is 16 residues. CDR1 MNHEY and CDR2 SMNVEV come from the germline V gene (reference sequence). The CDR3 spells CASSLATSGGAYEQYF. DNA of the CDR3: TGTGCCAGCAGTTTAGCCACTAGCGGGGGCGCTTACGAGCAGTACTTC.

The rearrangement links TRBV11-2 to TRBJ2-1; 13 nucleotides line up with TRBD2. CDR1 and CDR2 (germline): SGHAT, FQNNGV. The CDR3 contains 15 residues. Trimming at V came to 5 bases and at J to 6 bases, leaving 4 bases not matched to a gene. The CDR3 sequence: CASSDGTSGVNEQFF. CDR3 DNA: TGTGCCAGCAGCGACGGGACTAGCGGGGTCAATGAGCAGTTCTTC.

CDR3 protein: CASSDTGGIGETQYF. The CDR3 bases are TGTGCCAGCAGTGACACAGGGGGCATAGGTGAGACCCAGTACTTC. V and J are TRBV28 and TRBJ2-5, with TRBD1 matching 9 bases. Unmatched junction bases numbered 9, after V lost 5 bases and J lost 5 bases. The germline V gene has CDR1 MDHEN and CDR2 SYDVKM. The CDR3 is 15 residues long.

The CDR3 is CASTDPGQGYTGELFF. The CDR3 DNA reads as TGTGCCAGCACCGATCCGGGACAGGGATACACCGGGGAGCTGTTTTTT. The chain joins TRBV12-3 or TRBV12-4 to TRBJ2-2, with 9 bases aligning to TRBD1. V was pared by 7 bases and J by 3 bases, with 9 bases of the junction left unmatched. The CDR3 contains 16 residues.

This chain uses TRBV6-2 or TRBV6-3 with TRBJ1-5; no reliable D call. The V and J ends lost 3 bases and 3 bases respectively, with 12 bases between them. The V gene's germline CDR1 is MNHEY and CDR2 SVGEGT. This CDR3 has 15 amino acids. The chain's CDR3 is CASSYDTDDNQPQHF. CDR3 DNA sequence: TGTGCCAGCAGTTATGACACGGACGACAATCAGCCCCAGCATTTT.

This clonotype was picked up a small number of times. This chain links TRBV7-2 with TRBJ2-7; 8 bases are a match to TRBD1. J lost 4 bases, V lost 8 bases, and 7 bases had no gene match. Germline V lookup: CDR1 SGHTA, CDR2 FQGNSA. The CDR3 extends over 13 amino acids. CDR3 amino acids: CASGQQGEYEQYF. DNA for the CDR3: TGTGCCAGCGGCCAACAGGGGGAATACGAGCAGTACTTC.

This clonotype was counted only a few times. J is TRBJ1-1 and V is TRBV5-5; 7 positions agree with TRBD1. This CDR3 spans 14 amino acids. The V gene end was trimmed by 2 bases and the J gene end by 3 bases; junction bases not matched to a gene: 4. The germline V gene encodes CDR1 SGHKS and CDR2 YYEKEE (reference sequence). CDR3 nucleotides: TGTGCCAGCAGCTTCCGGGACAGCTACACTGAAGCTTTCTTT. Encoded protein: CASSFRDSYTEAFF. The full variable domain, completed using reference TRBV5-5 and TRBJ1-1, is DAGVTQSPTHLIKTRGQQVTLRCSPISGHKSVSWYQQVLGQGPQFIFQYYEKEERGRGNFPDRFSARQFPNYSSELNVNALLLGDSALYLCASSFRDSYTEAFFGQGTRLTVV.

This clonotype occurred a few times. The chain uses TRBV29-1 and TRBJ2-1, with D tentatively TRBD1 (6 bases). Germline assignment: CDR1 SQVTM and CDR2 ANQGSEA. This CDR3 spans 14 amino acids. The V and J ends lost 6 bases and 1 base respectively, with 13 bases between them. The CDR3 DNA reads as TGCAGCGTCCGGACAGCGTTTTCCTACAATGAGCAGTTCTTC. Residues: CSVRTAFSYNEQFF.

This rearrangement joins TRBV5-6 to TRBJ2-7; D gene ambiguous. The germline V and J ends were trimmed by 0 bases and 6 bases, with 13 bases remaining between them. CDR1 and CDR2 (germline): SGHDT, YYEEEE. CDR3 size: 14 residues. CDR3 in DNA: TGTGCCAGCAGCTTGGGGGGTGGGATTGGCGAGCAGTACTTC. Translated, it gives CASSLGGGIGEQYF.

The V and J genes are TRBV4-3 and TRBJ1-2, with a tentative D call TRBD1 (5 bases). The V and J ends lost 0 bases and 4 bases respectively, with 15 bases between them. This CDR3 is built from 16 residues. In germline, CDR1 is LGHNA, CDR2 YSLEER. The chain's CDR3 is CASSQDKGVGGYGYTF. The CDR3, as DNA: TGCGCCAGCAGCCAAGATAAAGGGGTGGGGGGCTATGGCTACACCTTC.